A single sample gave rise to the 11 T cell receptor beta chains below, sequenced in a study of technical replicates of blood from a handful of donors. Generated by immunoSEQ multiplex PCR, the TCRdb table keeps only in-frame clones and is missing some. In the table there are around 76,000 clones, around nine tenths of which are singletons. The sequencing sample was made of T cells isolated from PBMCs. These TCRs come from a human donor in good health.

The V and J genes are TRBV9 and TRBJ2-1; 7 nucleotides line up with TRBD2. CDR1 is SGDLS, CDR2 YYNGEE, per germline. The CDR3 runs 16 residues. The V segment lost 0 bases and the J segment 2 bases; nucleotides outside the gene matches: 5. The CDR3 sequence: CASSVGGGRTYNEQFF. CDR3 nucleotide sequence: TGTGCCAGCAGCGTAGGTGGCGGGAGAACCTACAATGAGCAGTTCTTC.

This chain links TRBV5-1 with TRBJ2-2; TRBD1 might be the D (6 bases). Trimming left V 8 bases short and J 3 bases short, with 20 bases between. The germline V gene encodes CDR1 SGHRS and CDR2 YFSETQ. This CDR3 has 16 residues. For the CDR3, the DNA is TGCGCCAGTGGGCAGGGGTCGGTTGTGGACACCGGGGAGCTGTTTTTT. It yields the protein CASGQGSVVDTGELFF.

This chain connects TRBV11-2 to TRBJ2-5, with 8 bases fitting TRBD1. From germline, CDR1 is SGHAT and CDR2 FQNNGV. This CDR3 has 14 residues. V lost 3 bases to trimming and J lost 5 bases; unmatched junction nucleotides: 5. CDR3 sequence: CASSFRTGRETQYF. CDR3 DNA: TGTGCCAGCAGCTTTCGGACAGGGAGGGAGACCCAGTACTTC.

The CDR3 nucleotides are TGTGCCAGCAGTTACTCCTTGACACCGAACACTGAAGCTTTCTTT. This sequence encodes CASSYSLTPNTEAFF. The V call is TRBV6-5, the J call TRBJ1-1; D is unclear. Germline CDR1 is MNHEY and CDR2 is SVGAGI. The CDR3 spans 15 residues. The ends were cut back, 0 bases at V and 1 base at J, with 9 bases in the middle.

The J gene is TRBJ1-5, the V gene TRBV19; the match to TRBD1 covers 8 bases. The CDR3 runs 15 residues. The ends lost 7 bases at V and 1 base at J; junction bases unmatched: 6. Germline lookup yields CDR1 LNHDA and CDR2 SQIVND (reference sequence). The CDR3 reads CASTRTGLSNQPQHF. The CDR3 nucleotides read TGTGCCAGTACCAGGACAGGGTTGAGCAATCAGCCCCAGCATTTT. Full variable domain (missing parts from reference TRBV19 and TRBJ1-5): DGGITQSPKYLFRKEGQNVTLSCEQNLNHDAMYWYRQDPGQGLRLIYYSQIVNDFQKGDIAEGYSVSREKKESFPLTVTSAQKNPTAFYLCASTRTGLSNQPQHFGDGTRLSIL.

V usage is TRBV6-5 and J usage is TRBJ2-7, with D unresolved. Deletions cut 2 bases from V and 6 bases from J, with 14 bases between. The CDR3 has 14 residues. Germline V gene sequence: CDR1 MNHEY, CDR2 SVGAGI. The CDR3 DNA sequence: TGTGCCAGCAGTTACGCAGGTGGTAACTCCGAGCAGTACTTC. Protein sequence: CASSYAGGNSEQYF.

This CDR3 is CASSQDTRTEAFF. The CDR3, as DNA: TGCGCCAGCAGCCAAGATACGCGTACTGAAGCTTTCTTT. The chain employs TRBV4-3 and TRBJ1-1; D is unclear. This CDR3 comprises 13 residues. V was trimmed by 0 bases and J by 5 bases, leaving 7 bases between them. Germline assignment: CDR1 LGHNA and CDR2 YSLEER.

V and J are TRBV6-1 and TRBJ2-1; 11 positions match TRBD2. J lost 9 bases, V lost 3 bases, and 13 bases had no gene match. Per the germline V gene, CDR1 is MNHNS and CDR2 is SASEGT. The length of the CDR3 is 17 residues. The CDR3 DNA reads TGTGCCAGCAGTGACAGGACTAGCGGGCGCACAGCGACTGAGCAGTTCTTC. Translation: CASSDRTSGRTATEQFF.

This clone showed up just once. This chain uses TRBV4-1 with TRBJ2-4, with 10 bases lining up with TRBD1. The germline CDR1 and CDR2 sequences are MGHRA and YSYEKL. The V segment lost 0 bases and the J segment 1 base; nucleotides outside the gene matches: 12. This CDR3 is built from 20 residues. CDR3 sequence (DNA): TGCGCCAGCAGCCAAGATCCGACAGGGGGCCGGCTAGGGGCCAAAAACATTCAGTACTTC. Translated: CASSQDPTGGRLGAKNIQYF.

The CDR3 region is CASSPQGAYEQYF. The CDR3 DNA follows: TGTGCCAGCTCACCCCAGGGGGCCTACGAGCAGTACTTC. The chain combines TRBV18 with TRBJ2-7; 7 positions agree with TRBD1. Germline CDR1 reads KGHSH; CDR2 reads LQKENI. The CDR3 is made up of 13 amino acids. V lost 3 bases to trimming and J lost 2 bases; unmatched junction nucleotides: 1.

This chain connects TRBV10-3 to TRBJ2-1, with D unclear. The CDR3 runs 11 residues. The V end lost 10 bases, the J end lost 5 bases, and 9 bases lay between the germline ends. Per the germline V gene, CDR1 is ENHRY and CDR2 is SYGVKD. CDR3 residues: CATKQDNEQFF. The DNA of the CDR3 is TGTGCCACCAAACAAGACAATGAGCAGTTCTTC.